Shown below are 26 T cell receptor beta chains from a single sample sequenced in a study of human T cells and chemical hapten exposure. TCRdb processed the RACE reads anew with MiXCR; each CDR3 protein has one entry. The repertoire has roughly 150,000 distinct CDR3 sequences, about 10% of them found once; the top ten carry about 1.4%. Time point indicated: patch test 2, 6 weeks after DPC sensitization. Treatment meaning: therapeutic diphenylcyclopropenone sensitization with weekly scalp DPC. Sequencing used whole blood, obtained in connection with sensitization to the hapten diphenylcyclopropenone (DPC). Every receptor here comes from a woman in her forties or fifties with alopecia areata. Some clones in this sample may be carry-over from other donors' samples.

The chain couples TRBV5-1 to TRBJ1-6, with D possibly matching TRBD1 (5 bases). Trimming took off 8 bases at V and 5 bases at J, with 11 bases between the two ends. The CDR3 contains 13 residues. Germline V gene data show CDR1 as SGHRS and CDR2 as YFSETQ. CDR3 residues: CASSVTDNSPLHF. The CDR3 DNA sequence: TGCGCCAGTAGTGTGACAGATAATTCACCCCTCCACTTT.

This clonotype was observed a handful of times. The rearrangement joins TRBV6-2 or TRBV6-3 to TRBJ1-2, with TRBD1 as a possible D gene (6 bases). The CDR3 totals 13 residues. V was trimmed by 6 bases and J by 2 bases, leaving 10 bases between them. CDR1 is MNHEY, CDR2 SVGEGT, per germline. The CDR3 region is CASRQGTNYGYTF. The DNA of the CDR3 is TGTGCCAGCAGACAGGGTACCAACTATGGCTACACCTTC.

The chain links TRBV10-3 to TRBJ2-7, with D uncertain. The germline V and J ends were trimmed by 5 bases and 6 bases, with 20 bases remaining between them. The length of the CDR3 is 15 residues. Germline CDR1 reads ENHRY; CDR2 reads SYGVKD. CDR3 DNA: TGTGCCATCAGTCTTAATAGAGGAGACGGTGGCGAGCAGTACTTC. It translates to CAISLNRGDGGEQYF.

This clonotype was detected many times. This sequence joins TRBV5-1 and TRBJ2-1; D gene unclear. Trimming left V 0 bases short and J 7 bases short, with 8 bases between. The germline V gene encodes CDR1 SGHRS and CDR2 YFSETQ. This CDR3 spans 13 amino acids. The CDR3 sequence: CASSLGSQNEQFF. In DNA form, the CDR3 reads TGCGCCAGCAGCTTGGGATCCCAGAATGAGCAGTTCTTC.

In DNA form, the CDR3 reads TGTGCCATCAGTGAGGCTAGCGGGAACACCGGGGAGCTGTTTTTT. Residues: CAISEASGNTGELFF. J is TRBJ2-2 and V is TRBV10-3; 7 bases fit TRBD2. V gave up 2 bases and J gave up 1 base; unmatched junction bases: 1. Germline V gene lookup returns CDR1 ENHRY and CDR2 SYGVKD. CDR3 length: 15 amino acids.

In its sample, this clonotype was seen a few times. The chain couples TRBV7-3 to TRBJ2-1; a weak D match, TRBD1 (6 bases). CDR1 is SGHTA and CDR2 is FQGTGA in the germline V gene. V lost 4 bases and J lost 4, with 14 bases in between. This CDR3 is 15 amino acids long. The CDR3 DNA sequence: TGTGCCAGCAGCTCTACACAGGGAATGTACAATGAGCAGTTCTTC. Translation: CASSSTQGMYNEQFF.

This clonotype occurred a few times. The rearrangement uses TRBV24-1 and TRBJ2-1; TRBD2 matches at 7 bases. From germline, CDR1 is KGHDR and CDR2 SFDVKD. The CDR3 has 13 residues. V was pared by 7 bases and J by 9 bases, with 8 bases of the junction left unmatched. CDR3 sequence: CATSAGVESEQFF. The DNA of the CDR3 is TGTGCCACCAGCGCGGGAGTGGAGAGTGAGCAGTTCTTC.

V and J are TRBV27 and TRBJ2-4; no firm D call. From germline, CDR1 is MNHEY and CDR2 SMNVEV (reference sequence). The V and J ends lost 2 bases and 0 bases respectively, with 11 bases between them. CDR3 size: 16 residues. DNA for the CDR3: TGTGCCAGCAGTTTAGGGCGGATAGGAGCCAAAAACATTCAGTACTTC. Translated: CASSLGRIGAKNIQYF.

This clonotype was detected a few times. The J gene is TRBJ2-1, the V gene TRBV29-1, with 11 bases matching TRBD2. Germline V gene data show CDR1 as SQVTM and CDR2 as ANQGSEA. The CDR3 spans 16 residues. With 8 bases clipped from V and 5 bases from J, the junction kept 14 bases outside the gene matches. In nucleotides, the CDR3 is TGCAGCCTTACTAGCGGGAGAAAGGGTTTTAACAATGAGCAGTTCTTC. Amino acids: CSLTSGRKGFNNEQFF.

This clonotype was seen many times. This chain connects TRBV3-1 to TRBJ2-3; D perhaps matches TRBD2 (6 bases). The CDR3 has 14 residues. V lost 1 base and J lost 8, with 13 bases in between. Germline loops: CDR1 LGHDT, CDR2 YNNKEL (reference sequence). CDR3 in DNA: TGTGCCAGCAGCCAAGGGGGGGATGCCGTTACGCAGTATTTT. This translates into CASSQGGDAVTQYF.

Many counts were recorded for this clonotype. The chain employs TRBV6-1 and TRBJ2-5; no firm D call. Deletions cut 2 bases from V and 5 bases from J, with 15 bases between. CDR1 is MNHNS, CDR2 SASEGT, per germline. The CDR3 covers 15 residues. The CDR3 region has the DNA TGTGCCAGCAGTGAATTAGGGTCTGGCATGGAGACCCAGTACTTC. Protein sequence: CASSELGSGMETQYF.

This clonotype was counted ten times or more. The chain employs TRBV11-2 and TRBJ1-2; the D gene is possibly TRBD1 (6 bases). Germline loops: CDR1 SGHAT, CDR2 FQNNGV. Trimming took off 5 bases at V and 8 bases at J, with 18 bases between the two ends. CDR3 length: 14 residues. DNA of the CDR3: TGTGCCAGCAGCCGGACAGCCTCTGACTCAGGCTACACCTTC. It translates to CASSRTASDSGYTF.

This clonotype was observed at least ten times. This chain links TRBV6-2 or TRBV6-3 with TRBJ1-5; tentatively, D is TRBD1 (6 bases). The ends were cut back, 4 bases at V and 4 bases at J, with 14 bases in the middle. The CDR3 sequence is 15 residues long. Germline V lookup: CDR1 MNHEY, CDR2 SVGEGT. The DNA for the CDR3 is TGTGCCAGCAGTTGGGCAGGGGCTATTAATCAGCCCCAGCATTTT. It codes for CASSWAGAINQPQHF.

In its sample, this clonotype was seen a few times. The V call is TRBV12-3 or TRBV12-4, the J call TRBJ1-5; 8 bases align to TRBD1. This CDR3 has 19 amino acids. V gave up 2 bases and J gave up 0 bases; unmatched junction bases: 12. In DNA form, the CDR3 reads TGTGCCAGCAGTTTACCGGGACAGGCTGCCCGATATAGCAATCAGCCCCAGCATTTT. Its protein product is CASSLPGQAARYSNQPQHF.

This clonotype showed up just a few times. The gene calls are TRBV27 and TRBJ2-3; 7 bases are a match to TRBD2. The V segment lost 2 bases and the J segment 5 bases; nucleotides outside the gene matches: 4. CDR1 is MNHEY, CDR2 SMNVEV, per germline (reference sequence). The CDR3 has 14 residues. CDR3 residues: CASSLKVAGDTQYF. CDR3 nucleotide sequence: TGTGCCAGCAGTTTAAAGGTAGCGGGAGATACGCAGTATTTT.

The chain recombines TRBV20-1 with TRBJ1-2; D gene unclear. Looked up from germline, CDR1 is DFQATT and CDR2 is SNEGSKA (reference sequence). V was pared by 5 bases and J by 4 bases, with 8 bases between. CDR3 length equals 11 residues. The chain's CDR3 is CSAGIIYGYTF. The CDR3 nucleotides are TGCAGTGCTGGAATCATCTATGGCTACACCTTC.

The J gene is TRBJ1-5, the V gene TRBV6-6; perhaps TRBD1 as D (5 bases). CDR3 size: 15 residues. V was cut by 5 bases and J by 1 base, with 12 bases left in between. Germline V gene sequence: CDR1 MNHNY, CDR2 SVGAGI (reference sequence). The CDR3 region is CASSPAGVSNQPQHF. As DNA, the CDR3 is TGTGCCAGCAGTCCCGCGGGGGTCAGCAATCAGCCCCAGCATTTT.

The V and J genes are TRBV6-2 or TRBV6-3 and TRBJ2-3, with TRBD2 identical over 13 bases. This CDR3 is 16 amino acids long. After removal of 7 bases from V and 3 bases from J, the junction contained 7 bases not matched to a gene. The germline V gene encodes CDR1 MNHEY and CDR2 SVGEGT. CDR3 DNA sequence: TGTGCCAGCATCTGGACTAGCGGGAGAATAACAGATACGCAGTATTTT. Its translation: CASIWTSGRITDTQYF.

The chain uses TRBV29-1 and TRBJ2-5; D is perhaps TRBD2 (6 bases). CDR3 size: 12 residues. Germline V gene lookup returns CDR1 SQVTM and CDR2 ANQGSEA. The V and J ends lost 7 bases and 5 bases respectively, with 14 bases between them. For the CDR3, the DNA is TGCAGCGCCGACCGGGGGTTGGAGACCCAGTACTTC. Encoded protein: CSADRGLETQYF.

This clonotype was counted a few times. The CDR3 DNA reads TGTGCCAGCTCACCAGAAGGGAGTACCAGAGATACGCAGTATTTT. Translated: CASSPEGSTRDTQYF. The rearrangement joins TRBV18 to TRBJ2-3; perhaps TRBD2 as D (5 bases). The CDR3 runs 15 residues. Germline CDR1 KGHSH, CDR2 LQKENI. V lost 2 bases and J lost 5, with 14 bases in between.

This clonotype has more than one count but fewer than ten. V and J are TRBV12-3 or TRBV12-4 and TRBJ2-5, with D uncertain. With 3 bases removed from V and 0 bases from J, the gap between germline ends came to 5 bases. CDR3 length: 13 residues. CDR3 amino acids: CASSFEYQETQYF. In nucleotides, the CDR3 is TGTGCCAGCAGTTTTGAGTACCAAGAGACCCAGTACTTC.

This clonotype was detected only a few times. The rearrangement uses TRBV5-6 and TRBJ2-5, with TRBD2 as a possible D gene (6 bases). CDR1 and CDR2 from the germline V gene are SGHDT and YYEEEE. The CDR3 covers 16 residues. V lost 4 bases to trimming and J lost 0 bases, with 16 bases between them. CDR3 nucleotides: TGTGCCAGCAGCCTTTACGGCGGGACGGACCAAGAGACCCAGTACTTC. Its translation is CASSLYGGTDQETQYF.

This clonotype showed up many times. This sequence joins TRBV7-8 and TRBJ2-7; perhaps TRBD1 as D (8 bases). CDR3 length equals 15 residues. V lost 5 bases and J lost 0, with 14 bases in between. Germline-derived CDR1 and CDR2 are SGHVS and FQNEAQ. CDR3 DNA: TGTGCCAGCAGCCCGGGGGGACAGGTCTCCTACGAGCAGTACTTC. This encodes CASSPGGQVSYEQYF.

This clonotype was detected many times. The V gene is TRBV3-1, the J gene TRBJ2-4; D is unclear. Per germline, CDR1 LGHDT and CDR2 YNNKEL (reference sequence). The CDR3 length is 15 residues. Trimming took off 4 bases at V and 8 bases at J, with 18 bases between the two ends. The CDR3 region has the DNA TGTGCCAGCAGCCCTACTTTCAGTGGCCCCGACATTCAGTACTTC. It encodes CASSPTFSGPDIQYF.

This clonotype appeared a few times. This rearrangement joins TRBV28 to TRBJ1-2; D perhaps matches TRBD1 (5 bases). CDR1 is MDHEN and CDR2 is SYDVKM in the germline V gene. The germline V and J ends were trimmed by 8 bases and 4 bases, with 11 bases remaining between them. This CDR3 has 12 residues. CDR3 sequence reads: CASGKGLYGYTF. The CDR3 DNA is TGTGCCAGCGGTAAGGGGCTCTATGGCTACACCTTC.

The chain employs TRBV6-5 and TRBJ2-2, with 10 bases lining up with TRBD1. J was trimmed by 6 bases and V by 6 bases; bases with no gene match: 7. Germline values: CDR1 MNHEY, CDR2 SVGAGI. There are 15 residues in the CDR3. CDR3 sequence reads: CASRKGTGEAGELFF. As DNA, the CDR3 is TGTGCCAGCAGAAAAGGGACAGGGGAGGCCGGGGAGCTGTTTTTT.